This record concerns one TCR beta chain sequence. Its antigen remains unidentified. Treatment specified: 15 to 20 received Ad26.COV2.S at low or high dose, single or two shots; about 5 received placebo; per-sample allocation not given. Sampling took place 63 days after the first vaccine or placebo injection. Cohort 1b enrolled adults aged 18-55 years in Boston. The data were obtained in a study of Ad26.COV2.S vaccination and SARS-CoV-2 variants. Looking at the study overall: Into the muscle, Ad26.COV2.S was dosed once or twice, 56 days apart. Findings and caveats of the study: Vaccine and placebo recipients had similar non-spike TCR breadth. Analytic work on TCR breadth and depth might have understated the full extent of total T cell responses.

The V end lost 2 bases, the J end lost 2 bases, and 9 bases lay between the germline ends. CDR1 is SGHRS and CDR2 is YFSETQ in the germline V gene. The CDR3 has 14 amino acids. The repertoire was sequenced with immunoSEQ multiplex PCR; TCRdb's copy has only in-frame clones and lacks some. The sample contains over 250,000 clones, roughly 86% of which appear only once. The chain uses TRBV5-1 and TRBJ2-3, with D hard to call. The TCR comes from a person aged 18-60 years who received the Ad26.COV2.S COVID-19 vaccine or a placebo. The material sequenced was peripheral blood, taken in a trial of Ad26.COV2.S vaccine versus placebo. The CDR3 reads CASSLLSDTDTQYF. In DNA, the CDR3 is TGCGCCAGCAGCTTATTATCGGACACAGATACGCAGTATTTT.